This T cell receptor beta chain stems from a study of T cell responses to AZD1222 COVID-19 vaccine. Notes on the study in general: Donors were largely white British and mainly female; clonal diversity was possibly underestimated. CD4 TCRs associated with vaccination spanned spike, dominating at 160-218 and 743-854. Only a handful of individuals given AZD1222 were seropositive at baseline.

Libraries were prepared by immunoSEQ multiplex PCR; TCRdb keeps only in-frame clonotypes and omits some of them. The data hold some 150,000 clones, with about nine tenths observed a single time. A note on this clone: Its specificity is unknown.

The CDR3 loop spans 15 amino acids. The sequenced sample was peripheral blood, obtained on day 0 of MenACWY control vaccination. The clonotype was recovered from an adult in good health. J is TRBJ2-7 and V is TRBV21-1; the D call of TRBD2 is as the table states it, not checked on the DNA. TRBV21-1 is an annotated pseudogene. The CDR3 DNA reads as TGTGCCAGCAGCAAAGCGGGGGAGCGGGATCCCGAGCAGTACTTC. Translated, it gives CASSKAGERDPEQYF.